This T cell receptor (beta chain) was captured in a study of T-cell reconstitution after alpha-beta-depleted transplantation in children. Trimming took 2 bases from V and 9 from J, leaving 14 bases between them. The CDR3 consists of 14 residues. A TCRbeta library incorporating unique molecular identifiers was prepared. One entry per CDR3 protein results from TCRdb running MiXCR on the PCR reads. The table shows over 550,000 distinct CDR3 sequences, with 10% to 13% occurring only once. This sequence was found in a human donor who donated a stem cell graft to a child with acute myeloid leukemia. This chain uses TRBV12-3 or TRBV12-4 with TRBJ2-1, with D maybe TRBD2 (6 bases). This sample comprised PBMCs from the stem cell graft donor, obtained from the stem cell graft. The DNA for the CDR3 is TGTGCCAGCAGTTTAATGGGGGGAGTTTCTGAGCAGTTCTTC. This gives the protein CASSLMGGVSEQFF.